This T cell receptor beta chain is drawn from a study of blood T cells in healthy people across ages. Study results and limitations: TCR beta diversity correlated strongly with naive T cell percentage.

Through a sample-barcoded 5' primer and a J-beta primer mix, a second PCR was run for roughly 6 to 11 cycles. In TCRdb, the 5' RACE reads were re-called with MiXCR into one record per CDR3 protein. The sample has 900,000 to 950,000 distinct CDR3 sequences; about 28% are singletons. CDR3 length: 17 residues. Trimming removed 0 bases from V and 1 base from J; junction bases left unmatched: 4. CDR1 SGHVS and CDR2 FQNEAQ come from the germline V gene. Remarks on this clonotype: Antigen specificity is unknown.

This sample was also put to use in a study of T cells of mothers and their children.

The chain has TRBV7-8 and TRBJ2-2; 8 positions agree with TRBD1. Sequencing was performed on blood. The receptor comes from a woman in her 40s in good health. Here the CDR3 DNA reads TGTGCCAGCAGCTTAGCTGCCGGGACAGGGAACACCGGGGAGCTGTTTTTT. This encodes CASSLAAGTGNTGELFF.